The next 27 T cell receptor beta chains were all read from a single sample in a study of identical twins. TCRdb ran MiXCR on the 5' RACE reads and lists one entry per CDR3 protein. The profile shows hundreds of thousands of distinct CDR3 sequences, less than 25% of them singletons. These data also featured in a second study, about T cells expressing NK-cell markers.

The sequenced sample consisted of PBMCs. These receptors all come from a woman under 30 in good health.

The chain joins TRBV7-2 to TRBJ2-7; no clear D gene. From germline, CDR1 is SGHTA and CDR2 FQGNSA. This CDR3 is built from 13 residues. The germline V and J ends were trimmed by 2 bases and 7 bases, with 12 bases remaining between them. The CDR3 here is CASSLLGMGEQYF. The CDR3 DNA reads TGTGCCAGCAGCTTATTGGGGATGGGGGAGCAGTACTTC.

There are a few counts of this clonotype. The V call is TRBV7-9, the J call TRBJ2-1, with a tentative D call TRBD1 (6 bases). The CDR3 consists of 16 residues. CDR1 and CDR2 (germline): SEHNR, FQNEAQ (reference sequence). Trimming pared 7 bases from V and 0 bases from J, leaving 16 bases between. The CDR3: CASTPDRQHSYNEQFF. The CDR3 region has the DNA TGTGCCAGCACCCCAGACAGGCAACACTCCTACAATGAGCAGTTCTTC.

This clonotype was seen ten or more times. V gene TRBV10-3 combines with J gene TRBJ1-1; 8 positions match TRBD1. Looked up from germline, CDR1 is ENHRY and CDR2 is SYGVKD. With V trimmed by 6 bases and J by 5 bases, 8 bases remained unmatched. The CDR3 length is 14 residues. CDR3 residues: CAISVDRDWTEAFF. The CDR3 DNA reads TGTGCCATCAGCGTGGACAGGGATTGGACTGAAGCTTTCTTT.

There are a few counts of this clonotype. The chain uses TRBV20-1 and TRBJ2-7; D gene unclear. Germline CDR1 is DFQATT and CDR2 is SNEGSKA (reference sequence). The CDR3 extends over 14 amino acids. V dropped 0 bases and J dropped 3 bases, with 12 bases sitting between them. The CDR3 protein is CSARDREFYYEQYF. As DNA, the CDR3 is TGCAGTGCTAGAGATCGAGAATTCTACTACGAGCAGTACTTC.

The chain carries TRBV7-2 and TRBJ2-1; the match to TRBD2 covers 10 bases. V lost 5 bases to trimming and J lost 3 bases; unmatched junction nucleotides: 10. Germline CDR1 SGHTA, CDR2 FQGNSA. This CDR3 is built from 17 residues. As DNA, the CDR3 is TGTGCCAGCAGCCCCCCACCAACTAGCGGGGACTACAATGAGCAGTTCTTC. Translated, it gives CASSPPPTSGDYNEQFF.

There are a few counts of this clonotype. This chain uses TRBV18 with TRBJ2-1; the D is unclear. This CDR3 is 12 amino acids long. V was clipped by 5 bases and J by 6 bases, with 8 bases between them. Germline V gives CDR1 KGHSH, CDR2 LQKENI. The CDR3 nucleotides read TGTGCCAGCTCAGGATTTCGCAATGAGCAGTTCTTC. It encodes CASSGFRNEQFF.

In its sample, this clonotype was seen a few times. The chain combines TRBV3-1 with TRBJ2-5, with D perhaps matching TRBD2 (5 bases). The CDR3 is 16 residues long. Trimming removed 4 bases at V and 2 bases at J, with 17 bases between. CDR1 and CDR2 (germline): LGHDT, YNNKEL (reference sequence). This CDR3 is CASSPFVLAKQETQYF. The CDR3 coding sequence is TGTGCCAGCAGCCCCTTCGTGTTAGCGAAACAAGAGACCCAGTACTTC.

This clonotype was counted a few times. This rearrangement joins TRBV10-3 to TRBJ2-1; TRBD2 agrees at 11 bases. The CDR3 spans 16 residues. CDR1 and CDR2 from the germline V gene are ENHRY and SYGVKD. Germline trimming cut 5 bases from V and 6 bases from J; bases unmatched to any gene: 9. The CDR3 loop is CAISSTTSGRTNEQFF. The CDR3, as DNA: TGTGCCATCAGTAGTACCACTAGCGGGAGAACCAATGAGCAGTTCTTC.

V and J are TRBV4-1 and TRBJ2-5; D is perhaps TRBD2 (6 bases). Germline CDR1 and CDR2: MGHRA and YSYEKL. With 3 bases removed from V and 5 bases from J, the gap between germline ends came to 19 bases. The CDR3 length is 16 residues. CDR3 protein: CASSQVVSLAGETQYF. DNA of the CDR3: TGCGCCAGCAGCCAGGTGGTTTCCTTGGCGGGGGAGACCCAGTACTTC.

The chain is built from TRBV4-1 and TRBJ2-7, with 8 positions matching TRBD2. Germline CDR1 reads MGHRA; CDR2 reads YSYEKL. The CDR3 spans 19 residues. V gave up 4 bases and J gave up 3 bases; unmatched junction bases: 20. CDR3 sequence: CASSPRGAGAVQGFYEQYF. The CDR3 nucleotides read TGCGCCAGCAGCCCGCGGGGAGCGGGAGCTGTCCAGGGTTTCTACGAGCAGTACTTC.

The chain recombines TRBV6-6 with TRBJ2-7, with D tentatively TRBD1 or TRBD2 (5 bases each). There are 12 residues in the CDR3. V was pared by 6 bases and J by 5 bases, with 11 bases between. Germline values: CDR1 MNHNY, CDR2 SVGAGI (reference sequence). The CDR3 sequence is CASSPMGDEQYF. The DNA for the CDR3 is TGTGCCAGCAGCCCGATGGGGGACGAGCAGTACTTC.

The sample holds a few counts of this clonotype. The J gene is TRBJ1-4, the V gene TRBV20-1; maybe TRBD1 (6 bases). The V gene's germline CDR1 is DFQATT and CDR2 SNEGSKA (reference sequence). The CDR3 sequence is 18 residues long. Trimming took 0 bases from V and 5 from J, leaving 22 bases between them. The CDR3 reads CSAREPGVFGRGNEKLFF. For the CDR3, the DNA is TGCAGTGCTAGAGAGCCCGGAGTTTTCGGCAGGGGAAATGAAAAACTGTTTTTT.

The DNA of the CDR3 is TGCGCCAGCAGCTCCCGGCGGGTGGAGGATCCAGATACGCAGTATTTT. Translation gives CASSSRRVEDPDTQYF. The chain joins TRBV5-1 to TRBJ2-3; D might be TRBD2 (5 bases). Per the germline V gene, CDR1 is SGHRS and CDR2 is YFSETQ. V was cut by 3 bases and J by 4 bases, with 18 bases left in between. The CDR3 covers 16 residues.

The chain has TRBV9 and TRBJ2-5; TRBD1 agrees at 9 bases. The junction had 8 bases not matched to a gene; V was cut back by 3 bases and J by 5 bases. Per the germline V gene, CDR1 is SGDLS and CDR2 is YYNGEE. The CDR3 has 15 amino acids. Here the CDR3 reads CASSARGQGGETQYF. The CDR3, as DNA: TGTGCCAGCAGCGCCCGGGGACAGGGAGGGGAGACCCAGTACTTC. Combining the CDR3 with reference TRBV9 and TRBJ2-5 gives the whole variable domain DSGVTQTPKHLITATGQRVTLRCSPRSGDLSVYWYQQSLDQGLQFLIQYYNGEERAKGNILERFSAQQFPDLHSELNLSSLELGDSALYFCASSARGQGGETQYFGPGTRLLVL.

The V and J genes are TRBV12-3 or TRBV12-4 and TRBJ1-1; 9 bases fit TRBD1. The V segment lost 6 bases and the J segment 6 bases; nucleotides outside the gene matches: 8. The CDR3 runs to 14 residues. CDR3 residues: CASRLGQGWSEAFF. CDR3 nucleotide sequence: TGTGCCAGCAGGCTAGGACAGGGGTGGTCTGAAGCTTTCTTT.

The chain is built from TRBV5-1 and TRBJ1-3, with D uncertain. CDR3 length: 14 amino acids. Germline assignment: CDR1 SGHRS and CDR2 YFSETQ. The V gene lost 0 bases and the J gene lost 4 bases, with 8 bases spanning the gap. The chain's CDR3 is CASSLEQLGNTIYF. DNA of the CDR3: TGCGCCAGCAGCTTGGAACAGCTAGGAAACACCATATATTTT.

This clonotype was counted only a few times. This chain links TRBV20-1 with TRBJ2-5, with D tentatively TRBD1 or TRBD2 (5 bases each). Trimming left V 0 bases short and J 1 base short, with 9 bases between. CDR3 length equals 14 residues. Germline CDR1 is DFQATT and CDR2 is SNEGSKA (reference sequence). The CDR3 loop is CSARDWDPQETQYF. CDR3 DNA sequence: TGCAGTGCTAGAGATTGGGACCCCCAAGAGACCCAGTACTTC.

This clonotype was seen only a few times. The gene calls are TRBV7-2 and TRBJ2-7; D may be TRBD2 (6 bases). The CDR3 runs 16 residues. V lost 6 bases, J lost 6 bases, and 24 bases lay in between. The germline gives CDR1 SGHTA, CDR2 FQGNSA. The DNA for the CDR3 is TGTGCCAGCAGGCCTGTCGATTCGGCGGCCGGGGGCGAGCAGTACTTC. It translates to CASRPVDSAAGGEQYF.

The CDR3: CASSLERESEQYF. The CDR3, as DNA: TGTGCCAGCAGCTTGGAGCGGGAGTCCGAGCAGTACTTC. The chain couples TRBV7-2 to TRBJ2-7, with 8 nucleotides matching TRBD2. Germline CDR1 and CDR2: SGHTA and FQGNSA. The junction had 4 bases not matched to a gene; V was cut back by 3 bases and J by 6 bases. The CDR3 extends over 13 amino acids.

This clonotype turned up a few times. This chain links TRBV20-1 with TRBJ2-1, with 8 bases fitting TRBD2. Trimming took 3 bases from V and 12 from J; bases not matched to a gene: 10. This CDR3 comprises 13 residues. From germline, CDR1 is DFQATT and CDR2 SNEGSKA (reference sequence). CDR3 loop: CSARGRAGVAQFF. The CDR3 DNA reads TGCAGTGCTAGGGGTCGAGCGGGAGTAGCGCAGTTCTTC.

This clonotype was found a few times. The V call is TRBV2, the J call TRBJ2-1, with unresolved D. This CDR3 has 14 residues. In germline, CDR1 is SNHLY, CDR2 FYNNEI. The V end lost 5 bases, the J end lost 5 bases, and 13 bases lay between the germline ends. The CDR3 sequence: CASSILRAHNEQFF. CDR3 coding DNA: TGTGCCAGCAGTATACTCCGGGCCCACAATGAGCAGTTCTTC.

The V gene is TRBV6-5, the J gene TRBJ1-6; D not resolved. The germline CDR1 and CDR2 sequences are MNHEY and SVGAGI. The ends were cut back, 6 bases at V and 9 bases at J, with 9 bases in the middle. CDR3 size: 12 residues. CDR3 region: CASSPATSPLHF. The CDR3, as DNA: TGTGCCAGCAGCCCTGCCACTTCACCCCTCCACTTT.

This clonotype was counted between two and nine times. The J gene is TRBJ2-3, the V gene TRBV29-1; D gene uncertain. The CDR3 contains 14 residues. The V gene lost 5 bases and the J gene lost 0 bases, with 12 bases spanning the gap. Germline CDR1 and CDR2: SQVTM and ANQGSEA. This CDR3 reads CSVLPYASTDTQYF. The CDR3 bases are TGCAGCGTTTTACCGTACGCGAGCACAGATACGCAGTATTTT.

This clonotype was observed a few times. The V and J genes are TRBV10-3 and TRBJ2-2; no definite D call. Germline loops: CDR1 ENHRY, CDR2 SYGVKD. V lost 8 bases and J lost 5, with 9 bases in between. This CDR3 is built from 12 residues. The CDR3, as DNA: TGTGCCATCCTGGGCTTAACCGGGGAGCTGTTTTTT. The encoded protein is CAILGLTGELFF.

V and J are TRBV6-2 or TRBV6-3 and TRBJ2-1; tentatively, D is TRBD2 (5 bases). Trimming left V 7 bases short and J 13 bases short, with 17 bases between. The CDR3 spans 12 residues. The V gene's germline CDR1 is MNHEY and CDR2 SVGEGT. CDR3: CASKGSAKSQFF. In DNA form, the CDR3 reads TGTGCCAGCAAGGGTAGCGCAAAGTCTCAGTTCTTC.

V gene TRBV20-1 combines with J gene TRBJ2-2, with 9 bases fitting TRBD2. J gave up 5 bases and V 6 bases, and 10 bases lay outside the gene matches. CDR1 and CDR2 from the germline V gene are DFQATT and SNEGSKA (reference sequence). There are 15 residues in the CDR3. The CDR3 DNA is TGCAGTGCCACCGTTAGCGGGAGTAGGACCGGGGAGCTGTTTTTT. Its translation: CSATVSGSRTGELFF.

V usage is TRBV10-2 and J usage is TRBJ2-7; TRBD2 might be the D (5 bases). Germline CDR1 is WSHSY and CDR2 is SAAADI. With 7 bases removed from V and 3 bases from J, the gap between germline ends came to 13 bases. This CDR3 is 13 amino acids long. DNA of the CDR3: TGCGCCAGCACCCCCAGCGGTTACTACGAGCAGTACTTC. Encoded protein: CASTPSGYYEQYF.